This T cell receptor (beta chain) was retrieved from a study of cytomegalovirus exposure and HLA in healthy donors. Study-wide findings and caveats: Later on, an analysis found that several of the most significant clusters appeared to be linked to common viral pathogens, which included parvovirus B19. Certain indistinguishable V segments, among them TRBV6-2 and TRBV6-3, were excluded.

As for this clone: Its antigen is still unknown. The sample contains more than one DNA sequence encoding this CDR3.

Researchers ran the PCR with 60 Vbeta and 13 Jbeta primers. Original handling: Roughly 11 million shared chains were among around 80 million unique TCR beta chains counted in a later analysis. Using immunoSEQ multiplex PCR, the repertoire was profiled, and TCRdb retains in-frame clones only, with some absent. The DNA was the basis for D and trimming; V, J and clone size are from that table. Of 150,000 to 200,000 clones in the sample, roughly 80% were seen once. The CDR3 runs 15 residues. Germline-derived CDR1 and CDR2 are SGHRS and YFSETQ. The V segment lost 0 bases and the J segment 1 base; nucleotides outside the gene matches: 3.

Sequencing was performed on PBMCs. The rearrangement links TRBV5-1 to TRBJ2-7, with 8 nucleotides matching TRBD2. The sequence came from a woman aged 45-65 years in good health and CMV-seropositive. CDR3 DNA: TGCGCCAGCAGCTTGGTAGTAGCGGGATCCTACGAGCAGTACTTC. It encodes CASSLVVAGSYEQYF.